This T cell receptor (beta chain) was observed in a study of post-analysis software for immune sequencing data. The wider study: The courses of disease that were included comprised relapsing-remitting, secondary progressive and progressive-relapsing multiple sclerosis. Study-level results: Among four to six TRBV segments more frequent in patients than controls were TRBV5-6, TRBV5-1 and TRBV20-1. People with multiple sclerosis had a significantly lower normalized Chao1 diversity than controls did. By F measure, strong co-clustering occurred among samples prepared in the same batch.

This clonotype was recorded at least ten times. Its antigen is not known. Looked up from germline, CDR1 is KGHSH and CDR2 is LQKENI. V shed 2 bases and J shed 1 base, with 6 bases lying between them. The CDR3 extends over 14 amino acids. TCR beta cDNA libraries included unique molecular identifiers. Input of about 0.85 to 10 million T cells yielded 550,000 or so cDNA molecules. TCRdb reanalysed the PCR reads using MiXCR and keeps one entry per CDR3 protein. The sample yields approximately 160,000 distinct CDR3 sequences, 25% to 35% seen once. The sequencing input was blood. This receptor was obtained from a girl aged 10 to 17 with multiple sclerosis. V usage is TRBV18 and J usage is TRBJ2-1; no clear D. The CDR3 nucleotides are TGTGCCAGCTCACCAACCCCTTCCTACAATGAGCAGTTCTTC. Translation gives CASSPTPSYNEQFF. Combining the CDR3 with reference TRBV18 and TRBJ2-1 gives the whole variable domain NAGVMQNPRHLVRRRGQEARLRCSPMKGHSHVYWYRQLPEEGLKFMVYLQKENIIDESGMPKERFSAEFPKEGPSILRIQQVVRGDSAAYFCASSPTPSYNEQFFGPGTRLTVL.